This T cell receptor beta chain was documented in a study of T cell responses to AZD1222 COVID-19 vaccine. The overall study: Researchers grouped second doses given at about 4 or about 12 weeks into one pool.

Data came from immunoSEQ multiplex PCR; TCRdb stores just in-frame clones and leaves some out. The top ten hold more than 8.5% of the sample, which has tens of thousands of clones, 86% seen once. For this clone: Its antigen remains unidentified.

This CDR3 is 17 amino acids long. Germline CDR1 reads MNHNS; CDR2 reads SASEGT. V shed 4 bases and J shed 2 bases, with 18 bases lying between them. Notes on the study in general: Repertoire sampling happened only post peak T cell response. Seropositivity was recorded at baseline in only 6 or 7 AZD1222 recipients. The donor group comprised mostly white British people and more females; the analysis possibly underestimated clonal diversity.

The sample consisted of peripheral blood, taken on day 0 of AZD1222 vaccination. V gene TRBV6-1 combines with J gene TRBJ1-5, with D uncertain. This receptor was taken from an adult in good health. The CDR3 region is CASSGVQGDGRNQPQHF. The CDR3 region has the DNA TGTGCCAGCAGTGGGGTTCAAGGAGATGGGCGCAATCAGCCCCAGCATTTT.